The 20 T cell receptor beta chains presented below share a single source sample, sequenced in a study of Ad26.COV2.S vaccination and SARS-CoV-2 variants. Sequencing was performed with immunoSEQ multiplex PCR; in TCRdb, only in-frame clones are kept and a portion is missing. The sample has about 390,000 clones; roughly 90% are singletons. As to treatment: some 19 received Ad26.COV2.S at low or high dose, single or two shots; a few received placebo; per-sample allocation not given. Each sample was drawn 63 days after the first injection (of vaccine or placebo). Sequenced material: peripheral blood, taken in a trial of Ad26.COV2.S vaccine versus placebo. The receptors shown here come from a person aged 18-65 years who received the Ad26.COV2.S COVID-19 vaccine or a placebo.

V and J are TRBV6-2 or TRBV6-3 and TRBJ2-1, with 10 bases that match TRBD2. The germline CDR1 and CDR2 sequences are MNHEY and SVGEGT. The length of the CDR3 is 16 residues. V trimming: 5 bases; J trimming: 4 bases; junction bases outside the gene matches: 8. The CDR3, as DNA: TGTGCCAGCAGTCAACCCGGACTAGCGGAGTACAATGAGCAGTTCTTC. Translation: CASSQPGLAEYNEQFF.

V is TRBV27 and J is TRBJ2-1, with 9 bases fitting TRBD1. Trimming at V came to 2 bases and at J to 6 bases, leaving 8 bases not matched to a gene. In germline, CDR1 is MNHEY, CDR2 SMNVEV (reference sequence). The CDR3 is made up of 16 amino acids. The CDR3 is CASSLLPGQGSNEQFF. The CDR3 region has the DNA TGTGCCAGCAGTTTACTCCCGGGACAGGGCAGCAATGAGCAGTTCTTC.

This sequence joins TRBV7-2 and TRBJ2-1, with D hard to call. CDR1 and CDR2 (germline): SGHTA, FQGNSA. The length of the CDR3 is 15 residues. Deletions cut 1 base from V and 4 bases from J, with 11 bases between. The CDR3 DNA reads TGTGCCAGCAGCTTAGTTCGGGCGGTTTACAATGAGCAGTTCTTC. Translation gives CASSLVRAVYNEQFF.

The V gene is TRBV6-5, the J gene TRBJ1-5, with no clear D. V dropped 6 bases and J dropped 4 bases, with 13 bases sitting between them. This CDR3 has 14 amino acids. The germline V gene has CDR1 MNHEY and CDR2 SVGAGI. The CDR3 DNA sequence: TGTGCCAGCAGCGCCAACCGGGAAAATCAGCCCCAGCATTTT. It is translated as CASSANRENQPQHF.

The chain uses TRBV6-4 and TRBJ1-3; D not resolved. CDR1 is MRHNA and CDR2 is SNTAGT in the germline V gene. V lost 9 bases, J lost 0 bases, and 21 bases lay in between. The CDR3 is 17 amino acids. The CDR3 region is CASTTGWGGSSGNTIYF. In DNA form, the CDR3 reads TGTGCCAGTACGACCGGTTGGGGTGGGAGCTCTGGAAACACCATATATTTT.

This rearrangement joins TRBV6-1 to TRBJ2-7, with D unclear. Germline lookup yields CDR1 MNHNS and CDR2 SASEGT. Trimming left V 3 bases short and J 3 bases short, with 3 bases between. There are 11 residues in the CDR3. The CDR3, as DNA: TGTGCCAGCAGTGACAACTACGAGCAGTACTTC. Translation: CASSDNYEQYF.

CDR3 nucleotide sequence: TGTGCCAGCTCACCACCGGAGAGGGCGGGGGGCACAGATACGCAGTATTTT. It is translated as CASSPPERAGGTDTQYF. This chain links TRBV18 with TRBJ2-3; TRBD2 matches at 7 bases. V trimming: 0 bases; J trimming: 1 base; junction bases outside the gene matches: 7. CDR3 length: 17 amino acids. Germline CDR1 reads KGHSH; CDR2 reads LQKENI.

The chain's CDR3 is CASSPQGSSGNTIYF. CDR3 DNA: TGTGCCAGCTCACCTCAGGGCAGCTCTGGAAACACCATATATTTT. The chain is built from TRBV18 and TRBJ1-3; tentatively, D is TRBD1 (5 bases). Trimming pared 3 bases from V and 0 bases from J, leaving 9 bases between. This CDR3 is 15 amino acids long. Germline V gene lookup returns CDR1 KGHSH and CDR2 LQKENI.

The gene calls are TRBV7-9 and TRBJ1-2; maybe TRBD1 (6 bases). V lost 1 base to trimming and J lost 4 bases, with 19 bases between them. CDR1 is SEHNR and CDR2 is FQNEAQ in the germline V gene (reference sequence). This CDR3 is built from 17 residues. Here the CDR3 reads CASSLDSLSDRSYGYTF. The CDR3 nucleotides read TGTGCCAGCAGCTTAGATAGTCTAAGCGACAGGAGCTATGGCTACACCTTC.

The chain uses TRBV12-3 or TRBV12-4 and TRBJ2-3; no firm D call. The V end lost 5 bases, the J end lost 4 bases, and 7 bases lay between the germline ends. The CDR3 has 12 amino acids. In DNA, the CDR3 is TGTGCCAGCAGTCCTCAGTCAGATACGCAGTATTTT. Translation gives CASSPQSDTQYF.

The genes are TRBV19 and TRBJ2-1, with 14 bases fitting TRBD2. The CDR3 has 17 residues. The V gene's germline CDR1 is LNHDA and CDR2 SQIVND (reference sequence). Trimming cost V 3 bases and J 10 bases; bases outside gene matches: 11. CDR3 amino acids: CASSIATTSGGAGEQFF. Written as DNA, the CDR3 is TGTGCCAGTAGTATCGCAACGACTAGCGGGGGGGCCGGAGAGCAGTTCTTC.

The chain couples TRBV19 to TRBJ1-2, with D tentatively TRBD1 (6 bases). The CDR3 is made up of 13 amino acids. CDR1 is LNHDA, CDR2 SQIVND, per germline (reference sequence). V was clipped by 11 bases and J by 6 bases, with 19 bases between them. The DNA of the CDR3 is TGTGCCTCACATCCGAGGGGGTATAATGGCTACACCTTC. As protein: CASHPRGYNGYTF.

This clone has just a few counts. CDR3 protein: CACVRTVNQPQHF. Written as DNA, the CDR3 is TGTGCCTGCGTTAGGACGGTCAATCAGCCCCAGCATTTT. The V call is TRBV28, the J call TRBJ1-5; D is unclear. This CDR3 region has 13 residues. V shed 11 bases and J shed 3 bases, with 14 bases lying between them. The V gene's germline CDR1 is MDHEN and CDR2 SYDVKM.

The rearrangement joins TRBV5-8 to TRBJ1-2; 8 positions agree with TRBD1. CDR1 SGHTS and CDR2 YDEGEE come from the germline V gene. This CDR3 region has 14 residues. With 3 bases clipped from V and 0 bases from J, the junction kept 1 base outside the gene matches. The CDR3 DNA follows: TGTGCCAGCAGCTGGACAGGGCCTAACTATGGCTACACCTTC. Translation gives CASSWTGPNYGYTF.

V is TRBV12-5 and J is TRBJ1-2, with 7 nucleotides matching TRBD1. From germline, CDR1 is LGHNT and CDR2 FRNRAP. CDR3 size: 15 residues. The trim removed 4 bases at V and 4 bases at J, leaving 9 bases unmatched. CDR3 nucleotides: TGTGCTAGTGGTTCCGACAGGGTCGGTAGCTATGGCTACACCTTC. Translated: CASGSDRVGSYGYTF.

The gene calls are TRBV14 and TRBJ2-2; 7 bases match TRBD1. The V gene's germline CDR1 is SGHDN and CDR2 FVKESK. This CDR3 has 15 amino acids. V lost 4 bases and J lost 4; bases outside the gene matches: 6. Here the CDR3 DNA reads TGTGCCAGCAGCCCCAGACAGGGCAGCACCGGGGAGCTGTTTTTT. Protein product: CASSPRQGSTGELFF.

This chain uses TRBV6-5 with TRBJ2-1, with 9 bases fitting TRBD1. This CDR3 is built from 15 residues. V lost 6 bases and J lost 8; bases outside the gene matches: 11. The V gene's germline CDR1 is MNHEY and CDR2 SVGAGI. CDR3 in DNA: TGTGCCAGCAGACGCCCGACAGGGGGTGGAGATGAGCAGTTCTTC. Its translation is CASRRPTGGGDEQFF.

The CDR3 DNA reads TGCGCCAGCAGCCAAGCCCCGGGGGGGATTGAGGGCTACACCTTC. Protein sequence: CASSQAPGGIEGYTF. The chain couples TRBV4-3 to TRBJ1-2; a weak D match, TRBD1 (5 bases). Germline-derived CDR1 and CDR2 are LGHNA and YSLEER. CDR3 length equals 15 residues. V lost 1 base and J lost 8, with 17 bases in between.

The chain is built from TRBV18 and TRBJ2-1, with 8 bases fitting TRBD1. Germline V CDR1 and CDR2: KGHSH, LQKENI. V lost 6 bases, J lost 3 bases, and 7 bases stayed unmatched. The CDR3 covers 15 residues. CDR3 residues: CASSPGQGSYNEQFF. In nucleotides, the CDR3 is TGTGCCAGCTCCCCCGGACAGGGAAGCTACAATGAGCAGTTCTTC.

V gene TRBV4-3 combines with J gene TRBJ1-6; tentative D call: TRBD1 (5 bases). The germline V gene encodes CDR1 LGHNA and CDR2 YSLEER. Trimming shortened V by 0 bases and J by 1 base, and 13 bases separated the two germline ends. The CDR3 is 18 amino acids. The CDR3: CASSQDPRRGSYNSPLHF. CDR3 nucleotide sequence: TGCGCCAGCAGCCAAGATCCCAGGAGGGGATCCTATAATTCACCCCTCCACTTT.